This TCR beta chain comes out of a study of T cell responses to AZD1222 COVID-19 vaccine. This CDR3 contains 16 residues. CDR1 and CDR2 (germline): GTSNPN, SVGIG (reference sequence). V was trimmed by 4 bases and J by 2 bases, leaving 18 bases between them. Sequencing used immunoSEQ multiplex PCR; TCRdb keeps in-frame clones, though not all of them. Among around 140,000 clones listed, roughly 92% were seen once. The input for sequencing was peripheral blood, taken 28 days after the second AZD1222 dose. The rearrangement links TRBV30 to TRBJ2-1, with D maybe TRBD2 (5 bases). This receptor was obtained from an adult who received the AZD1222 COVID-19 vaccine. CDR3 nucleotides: TGTGCCTGGAAGAGATCGGAGGCCTTAGCCTACAATGAGCAGTTCTTC. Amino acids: CAWKRSEALAYNEQFF.